These 28 T cell receptor beta chains were sequenced from one sample in a study of beta chain features in type 1 diabetes. The study reverse transcribed the entire isolated RNA, so it sequenced expressed TCRB transcripts. TCRdb keeps only in-frame clones here, not all; method: immunoSEQ multiplex PCR. The table includes about 15,000 clones, roughly two fifths detected once. The sequencing sample was made of stem cell memory CD4+ T cells from blood. All receptors derive from a woman in her thirties or forties in good health.

This clone was seen only once. The chain employs TRBV4-1 and TRBJ2-5; 11 nucleotides align to TRBD1. Trimming took 4 bases from V and 9 from J; bases not matched to a gene: 7. The CDR3 is 14 amino acids. Looked up from germline, CDR1 is MGHRA and CDR2 is YSYEKL. CDR3 coding DNA: TGCGCCAGCAGCCTCCGGGACAGGGGGGAGCCCCAGTACTTC. Translated, it gives CASSLRDRGEPQYF.

This chain links TRBV7-9 with TRBJ2-3; TRBD2 matches at 8 bases. Germline CDR1 reads SEHNR; CDR2 reads FQNEAQ (reference sequence). This CDR3 region has 17 residues. The V and J ends lost 5 bases and 5 bases, in that order; junction bases with no gene match: 15. The CDR3 is CASSVPFRSGGRDTQYF. For the CDR3, the DNA is TGTGCCAGCAGCGTCCCCTTTAGGAGCGGGGGCAGAGATACGCAGTATTTT.

In its sample, this clone was seen a few times. The chain joins TRBV7-9 to TRBJ1-5; unclear D gene. The ends were cut back, 5 bases at V and 0 bases at J, with 8 bases in the middle. Germline lookup yields CDR1 SEHNR and CDR2 FQNEAQ (reference sequence). This CDR3 is built from 14 residues. The CDR3 DNA sequence: TGTGCCAGCAGCATGGAGGCTAGCAATCAGCCCCAGCATTTT. It is translated as CASSMEASNQPQHF. The full variable domain, rest sourced from reference TRBV7-9 and TRBJ1-5, is DTGVSQNPRHKITKRGQNVTFRCDPISEHNRLYWYRQTLGQGPEFLTYFQNEAQLEKSRLLSDRFSAERPKGSFSTLEIQRTEQGDSAMYLCASSMEASNQPQHFGDGTRLSIL.

The J gene is TRBJ1-4, the V gene TRBV7-9; 7 bases are shared with TRBD1. Germline V gene lookup returns CDR1 SEHNR and CDR2 FQNEAQ (reference sequence). V dropped 4 bases and J dropped 10; count of bases not matched to a gene: 9. CDR3 length equals 14 residues. The CDR3 region has the DNA TGTGCCAGCAGCTCGACCAGGGGGGATGGAAAACTGTTTTTT. It codes for CASSSTRGDGKLFF. Filled out from reference TRBV7-9 and TRBJ1-4, the complete variable domain reads DTGVSQNPRHKITKRGQNVTFRCDPISEHNRLYWYRQTLGQGPEFLTYFQNEAQLEKSRLLSDRFSAERPKGSFSTLEIQRTEQGDSAMYLCASSSTRGDGKLFFGSGTQLSVL.

The chain carries TRBV9 and TRBJ2-1; possibly TRBD2 for D (5 bases). Germline values: CDR1 SGDLS, CDR2 YYNGEE. The CDR3 runs to 14 residues. Trimming took 3 bases from V and 4 from J, leaving 11 bases between them. The CDR3 nucleotides are TGTGCCAGCAGCGCTGGGCCGGGATACAATGAGCAGTTCTTC. Its protein product is CASSAGPGYNEQFF. The whole variable domain, remainder taken from reference TRBV9 and TRBJ2-1, is DSGVTQTPKHLITATGQRVTLRCSPRSGDLSVYWYQQSLDQGLQFLIQYYNGEERAKGNILERFSAQQFPDLHSELNLSSLELGDSALYFCASSAGPGYNEQFFGPGTRLTVL.

The gene calls are TRBV15 and TRBJ1-2, with 7 bases aligning to TRBD1. Trimming removed 1 base from V and 4 bases from J; junction bases left unmatched: 6. There are 15 residues in the CDR3. The germline V gene encodes CDR1 LNHNV and CDR2 YYDKDF (reference sequence). In nucleotides, the CDR3 is TGTGCCACCAGCAGAGGACAGGGAGCCTTCTATGGCTACACCTTC. Amino acids: CATSRGQGAFYGYTF.

Comment on this clone: Without the conserved terminal phenylalanine or tryptophan, this CDR3 likely stems from a read error. Different DNA sequences within this sample yield the same CDR3. J is TRBJ2-7 and V is TRBV4-3; D might be TRBD2 (6 bases). Germline loops: CDR1 LGHNA, CDR2 YSLEER. The V end was cut by 4 bases, the J end by 2 bases, with 12 bases between. The CDR3 consists of 14 residues. CDR3 residues: CASSPGSLAYEQYL. The CDR3 bases are TGCGCCAGCAGCCCCGGGAGCCTAGCCTACGAGCAGTACCTC.

This clone has a handful of counts. V usage is TRBV7-6 and J usage is TRBJ2-2, with 7 bases lining up with TRBD2. Germline V CDR1 and CDR2: SGHVS, FNYEAQ. The V segment lost 1 base and the J segment 0 bases; nucleotides outside the gene matches: 2. The CDR3 has 16 amino acids. DNA of the CDR3: TGTGCCAGCAGCTTAGGGGGGGGTACGAACACCGGGGAGCTGTTTTTT. It specifies CASSLGGGTNTGELFF.

This chain connects TRBV7-9 to TRBJ2-5; 10 bases are shared with TRBD2. Trimming cost V 2 bases and J 1 base; bases outside gene matches: 10. Per germline, CDR1 SEHNR and CDR2 FQNEAQ (reference sequence). The CDR3 runs to 18 residues. The CDR3 sequence: CASSLMGRSSGGQETQYF. CDR3 sequence (DNA): TGTGCCAGCAGCTTAATGGGGAGGTCTAGCGGGGGCCAAGAGACCCAGTACTTC.

This clone has just a few counts. Written as DNA, the CDR3 is TGTGCCAGCTCACGGGCCGGGGGGGCCTACGAGCAGTACTTC. It encodes CASSRAGGAYEQYF. V usage is TRBV18 and J usage is TRBJ2-7, with 8 positions matching TRBD2. V shed 4 bases, J shed 2 bases, and the junction held 4 bases outside the gene matches. This CDR3 has 14 amino acids. CDR1 and CDR2 from the germline V gene are KGHSH and LQKENI.

This clone was counted a few times. DNA for the CDR3: TGTGCCAGCAGCTTATCACCTGTAGGCAATCAGCCCCAGCATTTT. The encoded protein is CASSLSPVGNQPQHF. The V and J genes are TRBV7-2 and TRBJ1-5; D is unclear. Looked up from germline, CDR1 is SGHTA and CDR2 is FQGNSA. The CDR3 is 15 amino acids. Between the trimmed V and J ends, which lost 2 bases and 2 bases, there was a span of 10 bases.

This chain uses TRBV29-1 with TRBJ1-2, with D tentatively TRBD1 (6 bases). This CDR3 contains 15 residues. The V end was cut by 6 bases, the J end by 6 bases, with 23 bases between. Germline V gene lookup returns CDR1 SQVTM and CDR2 ANQGSEA. Here the CDR3 DNA reads TGCAGCGTGCCCATGGGTGGGGCAGGGGCGGATGGCTACACCTTC. Protein: CSVPMGGAGADGYTF.

This chain links TRBV18 with TRBJ2-3; 9 nucleotides align to TRBD1. This CDR3 is built from 15 residues. Germline CDR1 is KGHSH and CDR2 is LQKENI. The junction had 3 bases not matched to a gene; V was cut back by 0 bases and J by 5 bases. This chain's CDR3 is CASSPPTGGRDTQYF. DNA for the CDR3: TGTGCCAGCTCACCACCGACAGGGGGGAGAGATACGCAGTATTTT.

This clone was detected only a few times. This chain connects TRBV6-5 to TRBJ1-2; the D gene is possibly TRBD1 (5 bases). The germline CDR1 and CDR2 sequences are MNHEY and SVGAGI. The CDR3 loop spans 13 amino acids. Trimming took 2 bases from V and 6 from J, leaving 10 bases between them. CDR3 amino acids: CASSYGASHGYTF. CDR3 DNA sequence: TGTGCCAGCAGTTACGGGGCCAGTCATGGCTACACCTTC.

The chain has TRBV27 and TRBJ2-2; weak D call: TRBD1 (5 bases). Trimming pared 4 bases from V and 6 bases from J, leaving 9 bases between. The length of the CDR3 is 13 residues. Germline CDR1 and CDR2: MNHEY and SMNVEV (reference sequence). CDR3 DNA sequence: TGTGCCAGCAGTTCAAGGGGTCCCGGGGAGCTGTTTTTT. This codes for CASSSRGPGELFF.

This clone was seen only a few times. V is TRBV19 and J is TRBJ2-2, with TRBD2 identical over 10 bases. Germline CDR1 LNHDA, CDR2 SQIVND (reference sequence). Trimming cost V 3 bases and J 7 bases; bases outside gene matches: 11. This CDR3 contains 17 residues. CDR3 region: CASSILLAGARGGELFF. For the CDR3, the DNA is TGTGCCAGTAGTATCTTGCTAGCGGGGGCCCGAGGCGGGGAGCTGTTTTTT. Complete variable domain (other parts from reference TRBV19 and TRBJ2-2): DGGITQSPKYLFRKEGQNVTLSCEQNLNHDAMYWYRQDPGQGLRLIYYSQIVNDFQKGDIAEGYSVSREKKESFPLTVTSAQKNPTAFYLCASSILLAGARGGELFFGEGSRLTVL.

V usage is TRBV9 and J usage is TRBJ2-5, with D possibly matching TRBD1 (5 bases). Germline V CDR1 and CDR2: SGDLS, YYNGEE. The CDR3 totals 17 residues. Trimming shortened V by 5 bases and J by 0 bases, and 20 bases separated the two germline ends. In DNA, the CDR3 is TGTGCCAGCAGTCCCCAGGGCCCCTACCGGTACCAAGAGACCCAGTACTTC. Translated, it gives CASSPQGPYRYQETQYF.

The chain joins TRBV4-2 to TRBJ2-3, with 8 nucleotides matching TRBD2. The germline gives CDR1 LGHNA, CDR2 YNFKEQ. CDR3 length equals 16 residues. V lost 1 base to trimming and J lost 1 base; unmatched junction nucleotides: 4. Here the CDR3 reads CASSQGTSLRTDTQYF. CDR3 in DNA: TGTGCCAGCAGCCAAGGGACTAGCTTGCGCACAGATACGCAGTATTTT.

This clone has a handful of counts. The chain carries TRBV6-5 and TRBJ2-5; TRBD1 agrees at 9 bases. The CDR3 has 15 residues. Per the germline V gene, CDR1 is MNHEY and CDR2 is SVGAGI. With 5 bases clipped from V and 5 bases from J, the junction kept 9 bases outside the gene matches. CDR3 nucleotides: TGTGCCAGCAGTAACACAGGGGGCGCCTTCGAGACCCAGTACTTC. As protein: CASSNTGGAFETQYF.

The rearrangement joins TRBV11-2 to TRBJ1-2; 8 bases match TRBD1. J was trimmed by 4 bases and V by 5 bases; bases with no gene match: 15. The V gene's germline CDR1 is SGHAT and CDR2 FQNNGV. This CDR3 contains 17 residues. This chain's CDR3 is CASSPGAGRGLGYGYTF. The CDR3 nucleotides are TGTGCCAGCAGCCCGGGAGCCGGCAGGGGGCTAGGCTATGGCTACACCTTC.

The V gene is TRBV5-8, the J gene TRBJ1-4; 7 positions match TRBD1. CDR3 length equals 14 residues. The ends lost 2 bases at V and 7 bases at J; junction bases unmatched: 5. Per germline, CDR1 SGHTS and CDR2 YDEGEE. The CDR3 spells CASSFGTAGEKLFF. In nucleotides, the CDR3 is TGTGCCAGCAGCTTCGGGACAGCCGGTGAAAAACTGTTTTTT.

With regard to this clone: A junction end diverges from the germline sequence, so it may reflect a read error. The rearrangement joins TRBV5-1 to TRBJ2-3; TRBD2 matches at 10 bases. The CDR3 length is 12 residues. CDR1 and CDR2 from the germline V gene are SGHRS and YFSETQ. For the CDR3, the DNA is TGCGCCAGCAGTTCTAGCGGGGGACGGTCCCATTTT. Translation: CASSSSGGRSHF.

This chain connects TRBV5-1 to TRBJ2-4; D is possibly TRBD1 (6 bases). The V end was cut by 1 base, the J end by 6 bases, with 20 bases between. CDR1 SGHRS and CDR2 YFSETQ come from the germline V gene. The CDR3 is 17 residues long. The DNA for the CDR3 is TGCGCCAGCAGCTTGCCCCCAAGAGCCCAAGGGGGAAACATTCAGTACTTC. This encodes CASSLPPRAQGGNIQYF. The entire variable domain, with the rest obtained from reference TRBV5-1 and TRBJ2-4, is as follows: KAGVTQTPRYLIKTRGQQVTLSCSPISGHRSVSWYQQTPGQGLQFLFEYFSETQRNKGNFPGRFSGRQFSNSRSEMNVSTLELGDSALYLCASSLPPRAQGGNIQYFGAGTRLSVL.

Concerning this clone itself: At one end, the junction sequence differs from germline, possibly due to a read error. V usage is TRBV6-5 and J usage is TRBJ1-5, with TRBD1 matching 11 bases. This CDR3 contains 16 residues. Germline V gene lookup returns CDR1 MNHEY and CDR2 SVGAGI. The CDR3: CASSHSDRGPDQPQHF. The CDR3 coding sequence is TGTGCCAGCAGTCACTCGGACAGGGGGCCTGATCAGCCCCAGCATTTT.

The gene calls are TRBV11-3 and TRBJ2-5; no reliable D call. The end of the DNA aligns better with TRBJ2-7, so the J call may be wrong. Per the germline V gene, CDR1 is SGHNT and CDR2 is YENEEA. The CDR3 contains 13 residues. CDR3 loop: CASSSSPPTEQYF. CDR3 DNA sequence: TGTGCCAGCAGCTCTAGTCCCCCCACCGAGCAGTACTTC.

The chain has TRBV6-5 and TRBJ2-2; possibly TRBD1 for D (5 bases). Looked up from germline, CDR1 is MNHEY and CDR2 is SVGAGI. This CDR3 spans 15 amino acids. The ends were cut back, 3 bases at V and 4 bases at J, with 12 bases in the middle. This CDR3 reads CASSYKGFSTGELFF. CDR3 DNA: TGTGCCAGCAGTTATAAGGGGTTTAGCACCGGGGAGCTGTTTTTT.

J is TRBJ2-1 and V is TRBV2, with 10 bases aligning to TRBD2. This CDR3 contains 15 residues. J was trimmed by 6 bases and V by 6 bases; bases with no gene match: 8. Looked up from germline, CDR1 is SNHLY and CDR2 is FYNNEI. The DNA of the CDR3 is TGTGCCAGCAGACCCAGCGGGGGGGTCCGCAATGAGCAGTTCTTC. It translates to CASRPSGGVRNEQFF.

This clone was observed a single time. The J gene is TRBJ2-1, the V gene TRBV5-6; TRBD1 matches at 9 bases. V shed 0 bases and J 2 bases; nucleotides not matched to a gene: 0. The CDR3 has 15 amino acids. From germline, CDR1 is SGHDT and CDR2 YYEEEE. In DNA form, the CDR3 reads TGTGCCAGCAGCTTGGGGGACAGGGCCTACAATGAGCAGTTCTTC. Protein sequence: CASSLGDRAYNEQFF.